A single sample gave rise to the 14 T cell receptor beta chains below, sequenced in a study of a mutant IDH1 vaccine in newly diagnosed glioma. Sequencing used immunoSEQ multiplex PCR; TCRdb keeps in-frame clones, though not all of them. The data hold about 63,000 clones, with more than 70% observed a single time. Time point reported: baseline, week 1 (first vaccination visit). Treatment here: pre-vaccination baseline after standard-of-care therapy. Sequenced material: peripheral blood mononuclear cells (PBMCs), taken from a glioma patient treated with radiotherapy, temozolomide or both. These receptors were obtained from a young woman with glioma. Some clones in this sample may be carry-over from other donors' samples.

This rearrangement joins TRBV5-6 to TRBJ2-3; D gene uncertain. This CDR3 has 17 residues. V was pared by 3 bases and J by 2 bases, with 19 bases between. Germline CDR1 reads SGHDT; CDR2 reads YYEEEE. The CDR3 DNA is TGTGCCAGCAGCTCGGAGCTGGCCCAAGATTACACAGATACGCAGTATTTT. Residues: CASSSELAQDYTDTQYF.

CDR3 sequence reads: CASTKIHRDRVSYYGYTF. In DNA form, the CDR3 reads TGTGCCAGCACCAAAATACACCGGGACAGGGTTTCTTACTATGGCTACACCTTC. The chain carries TRBV5-5 and TRBJ1-2; 9 bases match TRBD1. V lost 6 bases, J lost 3 bases, and 18 bases stayed unmatched. The CDR3 is 18 amino acids. Germline CDR1 reads SGHKS; CDR2 reads YYEKEE (reference sequence).

J is TRBJ2-1 and V is TRBV7-9; tentative D call: TRBD2 (6 bases). This CDR3 has 15 residues. The germline V gene encodes CDR1 SEHNR and CDR2 FQNEAQ (reference sequence). V was clipped by 2 bases and J by 9 bases, with 17 bases between them. The CDR3 sequence is CASSLSPWGEGEQFF. The CDR3 coding sequence is TGTGCCAGCAGCTTATCGCCCTGGGGGGAAGGTGAGCAGTTCTTC.

This clone was observed a handful of times. The V gene is TRBV6-6, the J gene TRBJ1-1; the D gene is possibly TRBD1 (6 bases). The CDR3 loop spans 15 amino acids. The V gene lost 7 bases and the J gene lost 6 bases, with 21 bases spanning the gap. From germline, CDR1 is MNHNY and CDR2 SVGAGI (reference sequence). CDR3 sequence (DNA): TGTGCCAGCATTCCTCTCAGGGGATTAATTGCTGAAGCTTTCTTT. Translated: CASIPLRGLIAEAFF.

The rearrangement links TRBV6-6 to TRBJ2-2; D uncertain. V was trimmed by 10 bases and J by 0 bases, leaving 12 bases between them. Germline CDR1 MNHNY, CDR2 SVGAGI (reference sequence). This CDR3 comprises 14 residues. CDR3: CATTDWANTGELFF. In DNA, the CDR3 is TGTGCCACCACAGACTGGGCGAACACCGGGGAGCTGTTTTTT.

V is TRBV5-6 and J is TRBJ1-4; D might be TRBD1 (6 bases). The germline V and J ends were trimmed by 0 bases and 7 bases, with 10 bases remaining between them. CDR1 SGHDT and CDR2 YYEEEE come from the germline V gene. CDR3 length: 14 amino acids. CDR3 in DNA: TGTGCCAGCAGCTTGGCGGGGGCGCGTGAAAAACTGTTTTTT. The encoded protein is CASSLAGAREKLFF.

V is TRBV9 and J is TRBJ2-1, with TRBD2 identical over 10 bases. CDR1 and CDR2 from the germline V gene are SGDLS and YYNGEE. CDR3 size: 16 residues. Germline trimming cut 0 bases from V and 6 bases from J; bases unmatched to any gene: 6. The CDR3 DNA is TGTGCCAGCAGCGTAGCTAGAGGACTAGCGGCCAATGAGCAGTTCTTC. Protein: CASSVARGLAANEQFF. Variable domain in full (rest from reference TRBV9 and TRBJ2-1): DSGVTQTPKHLITATGQRVTLRCSPRSGDLSVYWYQQSLDQGLQFLIQYYNGEERAKGNILERFSAQQFPDLHSELNLSSLELGDSALYFCASSVARGLAANEQFFGPGTRLTVL.

The rearrangement uses TRBV19 and TRBJ1-1; D may be TRBD1 (6 bases). This CDR3 spans 14 amino acids. V was trimmed by 3 bases and J by 10 bases, leaving 18 bases between them. Germline V gene sequence: CDR1 LNHDA, CDR2 SQIVND (reference sequence). The CDR3 is CASSIRGGASPAFF. Here the CDR3 DNA reads TGTGCCAGTAGTATCAGGGGAGGGGCGTCCCCAGCTTTCTTT.

J is TRBJ1-4 and V is TRBV14; D perhaps matches TRBD1 (5 bases). This CDR3 region has 13 residues. V was pared by 0 bases and J by 12 bases, with 11 bases between. Germline lookup yields CDR1 SGHDN and CDR2 FVKESK. CDR3 DNA sequence: TGTGCCAGCAGCCAAGATTCTCGAGGGGAACTGTTTTTT. Residues: CASSQDSRGELFF. Looking up the rest from reference TRBV14 and TRBJ1-4 gives the full variable domain: EAGVTQFPSHSVIEKGQTVTLRCDPISGHDNLYWYRRVMGKEIKFLLHFVKESKQDESGMPNNRFLAERTGGTYSTLKVQPAELEDSGVYFCASSQDSRGELFFGSGTQLSVL.

The rearrangement links TRBV9 to TRBJ2-7; the match to TRBD2 covers 8 bases. CDR1 and CDR2 from the germline V gene are SGDLS and YYNGEE. The CDR3 consists of 16 residues. The V segment lost 0 bases and the J segment 2 bases; nucleotides outside the gene matches: 7. The CDR3 protein is CASSVGPLAGAYEQYF. CDR3 nucleotide sequence: TGTGCCAGCAGCGTAGGCCCCCTAGCGGGTGCCTACGAGCAGTACTTC.

The V and J genes are TRBV9 and TRBJ1-1; no reliable D call. Between the trimmed V and J ends, which lost 2 bases and 5 bases, there was a span of 10 bases. Germline values: CDR1 SGDLS, CDR2 YYNGEE. CDR3 size: 13 residues. CDR3 residues: CASSVEVLTEAFF. Here the CDR3 DNA reads TGTGCCAGCAGCGTCGAGGTTTTGACTGAAGCTTTCTTT.

The gene calls are TRBV10-3 and TRBJ1-4, with 7 bases identical to TRBD1. Germline V gives CDR1 ENHRY, CDR2 SYGVKD. This CDR3 is built from 16 residues. The V and J ends lost 3 bases and 8 bases, in that order; junction bases with no gene match: 12. The CDR3 DNA follows: TGTGCCATCAGTGACAGGGGAGGGGACAGTGGAGAAAAACTGTTTTTT. Amino acids: CAISDRGGDSGEKLFF.

This chain connects TRBV5-6 to TRBJ2-6; D possibly corresponds to TRBD2 (6 bases). With 3 bases removed from V and 0 bases from J, the gap between germline ends came to 16 bases. The CDR3 sequence is 18 residues long. CDR1 and CDR2 (germline): SGHDT, YYEEEE. CDR3 amino acids: CASSSLGRPNSGANVLTF. The CDR3 DNA sequence: TGTGCCAGCAGCTCGCTTGGGAGGCCCAACTCTGGGGCCAACGTCCTGACTTTC.

This rearrangement joins TRBV19 to TRBJ2-2; D is ambiguous. Trimming stripped 4 bases from V and 1 base from J, with 13 bases between. Germline V gene lookup returns CDR1 LNHDA and CDR2 SQIVND (reference sequence). The CDR3 is made up of 16 amino acids. The CDR3 loop reads CASSTYKPENTGELFF. DNA for the CDR3: TGTGCCAGTAGTACGTACAAGCCCGAGAACACCGGGGAGCTGTTTTTT.